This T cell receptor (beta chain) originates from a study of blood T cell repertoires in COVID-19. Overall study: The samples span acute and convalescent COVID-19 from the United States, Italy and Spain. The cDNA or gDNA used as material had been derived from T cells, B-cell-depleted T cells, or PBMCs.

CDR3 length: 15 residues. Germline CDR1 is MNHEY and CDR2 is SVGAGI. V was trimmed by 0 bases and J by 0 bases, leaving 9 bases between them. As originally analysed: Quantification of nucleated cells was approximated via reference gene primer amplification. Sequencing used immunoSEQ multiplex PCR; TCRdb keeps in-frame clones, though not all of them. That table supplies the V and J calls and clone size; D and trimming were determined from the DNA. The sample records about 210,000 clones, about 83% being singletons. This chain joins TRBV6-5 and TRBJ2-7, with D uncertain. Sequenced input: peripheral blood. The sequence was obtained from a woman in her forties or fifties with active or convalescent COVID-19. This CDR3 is CASSYSLRNSYEQYF. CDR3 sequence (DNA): TGTGCCAGCAGTTACTCGTTGCGGAACTCCTACGAGCAGTACTTC.